A selection of T cell receptor beta chains follows, all from one sample in a study of cytomegalovirus exposure and HLA in healthy donors. The assay was immunoSEQ multiplex PCR, and TCRdb's table has in-frame clones only and misses some. The data show nearly 80,000 clones, 93% seen once. Source material: PBMCs. The receptors stem from a woman in her 30s in good health and CMV-seronegative. CDR3s include the opening cysteine and the closing phenylalanine or tryptophan. The order of the fields is V gene, clone size, CDR3 protein. The size of a clone is reported for some rows only, either as once, few or many, or as a class for expanded clones.

TRBV19,NA,CASQWRGTPSGYTF
TRBV28,NA,CASTVGTATYEQYF
TRBV5-1,once,CASSFGGLAGSNEQFF
TRBV14,once,CASSQLTGAAQHF
TRBV6-6,NA,CASSYSKLAHYGYTF
TRBV5-1,NA,CASSLEGGALAYGYTF
TRBV9,NA,CASSVHRGTHYGYTF
TRBV7-2,NA,CASSPGGGRDTQYF
TRBV9,NA,CASSVEIGGLNTEAFF
TRBV28,NA,CASSATANREAFF
TRBV19,once,CATSTTGGKETQYF
TRBV11-2,NA,CASSLGGRTSEAFF
TRBV6-1,once,CASRRGDRGQGTQYF
TRBV7-9,NA,CASSLRTGLSTEAFF
TRBV7-3,NA,CASSVRDRGFPGELFF
TRBV5-5,once,CASNLAGGQIWDEQYF
TRBV25-1,NA,CASSEFKRAEAFF
TRBV6-1,NA,CASSEWRKNTEAFF
TRBV5-6,NA,CASSLWFQGPTQETQYF
TRBV28,NA,CASSKPQGLVNGYTF
TRBV5-8,NA,CASRGGPIAKNIQYF
TRBV6-1,NA,CASSSGTSGSNEQFF
TRBV6-5,NA,CASSYGGVRGRGKLFF
TRBV19,NA,CASRTSGLISYEQYF
TRBV7-9,NA,CAGYDRNTEAFF
TRBV19,NA,CASSPLTGANTEAFF
TRBV10-3,NA,CAISLKTGDRGYTF
TRBV5-1,NA,CASSLVGTGGLSSSGNTIYF
TRBV30,NA,CAWNPGRAVEQYF
TRBV5-1,NA,CASSLAGTGEETQYF
TRBV6-1,NA,CASSGSFNEKLFF
TRBV30,NA,CAWSVLDRGGYGYTF
TRBV15,NA,CATSDGQGNVHEQYF
TRBV7-9,once,CASSFPGQSYEQYF
TRBV19,NA,CASSPDLGAVGTSTTDTQYF
TRBV27,NA,CASRRGFYGYTF
TRBV7-2,NA,CASSFFGGQGAVAYEQYF
TRBV4-1,NA,CASSQDTERMQYF
TRBV5-4,NA,CASSRTGRTEAFF
TRBV4-3,NA,CASSQVGQGEQYF
TRBV5-1,NA,CASSPGHSSRENEKLFF
TRBV30,NA,CAWNGMGNAKNIQYF
TRBV6-5,NA,CASSYRAGNTEAFF
TRBV6-5,NA,CASSADRSSYNEQFF
TRBV28,NA,CASSLDRTANYGYTF
TRBV5-1,NA,CASSTRTSGGDTQYF
TRBV5-1,NA,CASSLRQTVMNTEAFF
TRBV19,NA,CATKRGTVYGYTF